The entry that follows covers one T cell receptor (beta chain) sequence. This sample was included in a study of OX40 agonist ivuxolimab in advanced cancers. Study details: Checkpoint inhibitors had been given previously to roughly 40% of patients.

In germline, CDR1 is MDHEN, CDR2 SYDVKM. Trimming removed 6 bases from V and 15 bases from J, with 33 bases in between. The CDR3 is 18 amino acids. Only in-frame clones appear in the TCRdb table, and some are missing; sequencing was by immunoSEQ multiplex PCR. The sample has about 68,000 clones; 85% to 90% are singletons. The genes are TRBV28 and TRBJ1-6; D unresolved. Sequencing used CD4+ or CD8+ T cells sorted from blood, obtained in a trial of the OX40 agonist ivuxolimab. The clonotype was recovered from an adult with an advanced solid tumor such as melanoma, head and neck, liver or kidney cancer. In DNA, the CDR3 is TGTGCCAGCAGCCCGCCCAACGGTGTCGGGCCAAAACTCGTTCGCCTCCACTTT. The encoded protein is CASSPPNGVGPKLVRLHF.